These T cell receptor beta chains were read from a single sample in a study of STAT3 mutations in large granular lymphocyte leukemia. The method was immunoSEQ multiplex PCR; TCRdb's version includes in-frame clones alone and lacks a portion of them. The profile shows 20,000 or so clones, roughly 90% of them singletons. Sequencing input: peripheral blood mononuclear cells. Every receptor here comes from a man aged 60 to 69 with T-cell large granular lymphocyte leukemia. Some clones in this sample may be carry-over from other donors' samples. Each CDR3 is given with its conserved first and last residue. The order of the fields is clone size, V gene, J gene, CDR3 protein. Size is stated for part of the rows, as once, few or many counts, or as a class when the clone is expanded.

-	TRBV5-1	TRBJ1-4	CASSLHGRTGDEKLFF
-	TRBV18	TRBJ1-1	CASSPPKGHTEAFF
-	TRBV7-9	TRBJ2-5	CASSLEGLGAYF
-	TRBV6-6	TRBJ1-3	CASIDSGNTIYF
-	TRBV7-9	TRBJ2-7	CASSLGSAYEQYF
-	TRBV18	TRBJ2-7	CASSPRTGGSYEQYF
-	TRBV18	TRBJ2-3	CASRLLNRADTQYF
-	TRBV10-3	TRBJ1-1	CAISDIGTGNTEAFF
-	TRBV27	TRBJ1-2	CASSPSTVLGGYTF
-	TRBV5-1	TRBJ2-1	CASSTAGSGSGNNEQFF
once	TRBV5-4	TRBJ2-3	CASSLDRGGDTQYF
-	TRBV28	TRBJ1-2	CASTLKGREGYTF
-	TRBV5-1	TRBJ2-3	CASSLNQDTQYF
-	TRBV9	TRBJ1-1	CASSAHTGLNTEAFF
-	TRBV11-2	TRBJ2-5	CASSLGGIETQYF
-	TRBV2	TRBJ2-7	CASSVRSGTVDSYEQYF
-	TRBV6-1	TRBJ2-7	CASRSTHYEQYF
-	TRBV7-3	TRBJ1-2	CASSFRDGGYTF
-	TRBV4-3	TRBJ1-2	CASSSGYNYGYTF
-	TRBV5-4	TRBJ2-5	CASSLGGAGAQETQYF
-	TRBV7-9	TRBJ1-4	CASSHIAGTASF
-	TRBV28	TRBJ2-7	CASSDDRGVLAGVEQYF
-	TRBV19	TRBJ2-7	CASSAWTGQYEQYF
-	TRBV19	TRBJ2-5	CASSIQETQYF
few	TRBV18	TRBJ2-5	CASSQLGGGQETQYF
once	TRBV5-1	TRBJ2-1	CASQQRASGAYNEQFF
-	TRBV5-5	TRBJ1-5	CASSHTGGSGQPQHF
-	TRBV5-1	TRBJ2-5	CASSPSPPGDGETQYF
-	TRBV18	TRBJ2-1	CASSGTSGGNNEQFF
-	TRBV5-5	TRBJ2-3	CASSSWTAEGTDTQYF
-	TRBV9	TRBJ2-6	CASSTQDITPTNVLTF
-	TRBV7-6	TRBJ1-4	CASSLEPAAALNEKLFF
-	TRBV7-9	TRBJ2-7	CASSLAASGRNEQYF
-	TRBV5-1	TRBJ1-4	CASSLQGPDEKLFF
few	TRBV7-2	TRBJ2-3	CASSEPADTQYF
-	TRBV10-2	TRBJ2-7	CASSEGGIYEQYF
-	TRBV18	TRBJ2-3	CASSPSATSGSEDTQYF
-	TRBV5-1	TRBJ1-1	CASSSGHTPGVGMNTEAFF
few	TRBV9	TRBJ1-5	CASSLTGDQPQHF
-	TRBV4-1	TRBJ2-5	CASSQVGTPVETQYF
-	TRBV6-1	TRBJ2-5	CASSPRVDGTQYF
-	TRBV30	TRBJ2-2	CAWSVWTGTGELFF
-	TRBV10-1	TRBJ2-1	CASSLRAERPRVYYNEQFF
-	TRBV19	TRBJ2-2	CASSIGGPGLAGRGGELFF
-	TRBV5-1	TRBJ2-7	CASAGTGGSEQYF
-	TRBV5-1	TRBJ1-1	CASSLMPSGTGINTEAFF
once	TRBV5-1	TRBJ2-1	CASSSSLEQFF
-	TRBV5-1	TRBJ2-1	CASSPRGRGEGYEQFF
once	TRBV5-1	TRBJ1-5	CASSMGTGGNQPQHF
-	TRBV6-5	TRBJ2-7	CASSYSTTVYEQYF
-	TRBV15	TRBJ2-3	CATSRDQVGDTQYF
-	TRBV6-5	TRBJ2-1	CASSYASGQGFNEQFF
few	TRBV2	TRBJ2-7	CASRIFSYEQYF
-	TRBV28	TRBJ2-1	CASSTAYNEQFF
-	TRBV11-1	TRBJ1-1	CASSSAGFRNTEAFF